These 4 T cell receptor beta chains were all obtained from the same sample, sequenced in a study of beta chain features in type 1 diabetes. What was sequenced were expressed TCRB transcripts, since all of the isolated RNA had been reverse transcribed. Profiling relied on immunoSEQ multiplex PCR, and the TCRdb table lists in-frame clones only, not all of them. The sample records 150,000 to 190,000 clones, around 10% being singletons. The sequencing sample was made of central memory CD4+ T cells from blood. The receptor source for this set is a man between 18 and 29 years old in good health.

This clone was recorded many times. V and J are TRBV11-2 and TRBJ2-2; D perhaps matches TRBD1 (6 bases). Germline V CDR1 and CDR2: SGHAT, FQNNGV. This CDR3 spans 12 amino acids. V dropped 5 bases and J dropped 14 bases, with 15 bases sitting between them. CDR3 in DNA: TGTGCCAGCAGCCCACAGGGACGGGGACTGTTTTTT. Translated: CASSPQGRGLFF.

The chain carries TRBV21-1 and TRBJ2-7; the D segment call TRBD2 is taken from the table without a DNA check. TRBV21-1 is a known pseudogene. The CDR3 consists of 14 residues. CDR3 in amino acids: CASSKEPGGYEQYF. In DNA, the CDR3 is TGTGCCAGCAGCAAAGAACCCGGGGGCTACGAGCAGTACTTC.

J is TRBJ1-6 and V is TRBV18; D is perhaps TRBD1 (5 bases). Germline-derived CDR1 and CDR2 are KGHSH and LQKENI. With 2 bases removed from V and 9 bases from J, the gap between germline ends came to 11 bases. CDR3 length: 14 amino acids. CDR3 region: CASSPGIRASPLHF. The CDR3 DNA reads TGTGCCAGCTCACCAGGAATCAGGGCTTCACCCCTCCACTTT.

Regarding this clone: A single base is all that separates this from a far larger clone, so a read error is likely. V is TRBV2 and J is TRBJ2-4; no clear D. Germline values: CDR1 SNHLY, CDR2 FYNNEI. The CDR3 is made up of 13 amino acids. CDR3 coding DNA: TGTGCCAGCAGTGAAGGTAGAAGAAACAATCAGTACTTC. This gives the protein CASSEGRRNNQYF.